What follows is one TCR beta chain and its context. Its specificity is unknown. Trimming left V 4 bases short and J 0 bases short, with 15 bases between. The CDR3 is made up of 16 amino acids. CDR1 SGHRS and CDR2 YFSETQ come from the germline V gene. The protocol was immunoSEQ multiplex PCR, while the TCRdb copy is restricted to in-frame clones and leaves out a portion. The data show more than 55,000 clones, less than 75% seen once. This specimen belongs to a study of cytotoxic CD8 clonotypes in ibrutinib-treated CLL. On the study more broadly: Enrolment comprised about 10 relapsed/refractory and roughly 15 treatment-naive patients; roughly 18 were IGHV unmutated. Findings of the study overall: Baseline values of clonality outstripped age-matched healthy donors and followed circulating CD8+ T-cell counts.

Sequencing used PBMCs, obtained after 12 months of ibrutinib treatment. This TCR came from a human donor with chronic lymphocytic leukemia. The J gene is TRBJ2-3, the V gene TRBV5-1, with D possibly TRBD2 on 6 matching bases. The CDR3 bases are TGCGCCAGCAGCGTTGGAGCGGGTCCTAGCACAGATACGCAGTATTTT. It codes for CASSVGAGPSTDTQYF.